Sequencing of this TCR beta chain was carried out in a study of CD4 T cells in relation to SARS-CoV-2 and coronaviruses. Germline values: CDR1 SGHTA, CDR2 FQGNSA. Trimming left V 3 bases short and J 7 bases short, with 18 bases between. The CDR3 has 15 amino acids. A word on this clone: Its cognate antigen is unknown.

CD4+ T cells from unexposed donors were obtained before the COVID-19 pandemic (2011-2018). Isolation of CD4+ T cells took place after less than twelve days in culture. Cultures held two million PBMCs per well with approximately 10 IU/ml IL-2. Study observations and caveats: Around two thirds of donors had memory CD4+ clonotypes crossrecognizing SARS-CoV-2 and common cold coronavirus spike.

Repertoires were generated with immunoSEQ multiplex PCR, while TCRdb's copy carries only in-frame clones and drops some. Here the sample spans approximately 20,000 clones, around 80% being singletons. The TCR was taken from a human donor in good health. The chain couples TRBV7-2 to TRBJ2-5, with D maybe TRBD1 (8 bases). The material sequenced was CD4+ T cells from PBMCs, cultured in vitro. This chain's CDR3 is CASSLGHTGGATQYF. CDR3 coding DNA: TGTGCCAGCAGCTTGGGGCATACAGGGGGGGCGACCCAGTACTTC.